The 30 T cell receptor beta chains given below trace back to one sample, sequenced in a study of blood T cell repertoires in COVID-19. The table came from immunoSEQ multiplex PCR; TCRdb's copy has only in-frame clones and leaves some out. Among about 240,000 clones listed, approximately 80% were seen once. The source material was peripheral blood. The source is a man in his thirties or forties who had recovered from COVID-19.

This clone showed up just a few times. The chain employs TRBV10-1 and TRBJ2-2, with a weak D call TRBD2 (5 bases). Trimming took 2 bases from V and 5 from J, leaving 12 bases between them. The CDR3 loop spans 15 amino acids. The germline V gene encodes CDR1 WNHNN and CDR2 SYGVQD (reference sequence). As DNA, the CDR3 is TGCGCCAGCAGTGAGGACTACAGTGGGACCGGGGAGCTGTTTTTT. Encoded protein: CASSEDYSGTGELFF.

This clone was found once. This rearrangement joins TRBV5-1 to TRBJ2-1; TRBD1 matches at 7 bases. This CDR3 has 13 amino acids. With V trimmed by 4 bases and J by 5 bases, 3 bases remained unmatched. Per germline, CDR1 SGHRS and CDR2 YFSETQ. As DNA, the CDR3 is TGCGCCAGCAGCCTGGGACAGCACAATGAGCAGTTCTTC. This translates into CASSLGQHNEQFF. Drawing the rest from reference TRBV5-1 and TRBJ2-1, the complete variable domain is KAGVTQTPRYLIKTRGQQVTLSCSPISGHRSVSWYQQTPGQGLQFLFEYFSETQRNKGNFPGRFSGRQFSNSRSEMNVSTLELGDSALYLCASSLGQHNEQFFGPGTRLTVL.

The rearrangement links TRBV10-3 to TRBJ2-5; D uncertain. This CDR3 comprises 14 residues. The V end lost 4 bases, the J end lost 4 bases, and 13 bases lay between the germline ends. Germline-derived CDR1 and CDR2 are ENHRY and SYGVKD. CDR3 nucleotide sequence: TGTGCCATCAGTGGTACGGATTCGGGAGAGACCCAGTACTTC. Protein: CAISGTDSGETQYF.

The genes are TRBV2 and TRBJ1-5, with no clear D. The germline CDR1 and CDR2 sequences are SNHLY and FYNNEI. The V and J ends lost 5 bases and 4 bases respectively, with 9 bases between them. This CDR3 region has 13 residues. CDR3 coding DNA: TGTGCCAGCAGTTTAGGGAGAAATCAGCCCCAGCATTTT. Protein product: CASSLGRNQPQHF.

The rearrangement links TRBV5-4 to TRBJ1-2; no clear D. Germline V gene lookup returns CDR1 SGHNT and CDR2 YYREEE (reference sequence). Trimming removed 1 base at V and 6 bases at J, with 10 bases between. The CDR3 runs to 13 residues. The CDR3 DNA follows: TGTGCCAGCAGCTTGCCCCCCTTTGATGGCTACACCTTC. This codes for CASSLPPFDGYTF.

The chain has TRBV5-1 and TRBJ1-1; D ambiguous. Germline CDR1 and CDR2: SGHRS and YFSETQ. This CDR3 has 12 amino acids. Trimming took off 2 bases at V and 6 bases at J, with 8 bases between the two ends. The CDR3 nucleotides read TGCGCCAGCAGCTTTCGGGATCCTGAAGCTTTCTTT. Protein: CASSFRDPEAFF.

The chain has TRBV5-6 and TRBJ2-1; a weak D match, TRBD1 (7 bases). This CDR3 has 14 residues. Trimming took 4 bases from V and 7 from J, leaving 15 bases between them. Germline V gene sequence: CDR1 SGHDT, CDR2 YYEEEE. The CDR3, as DNA: TGTGCCAGCAGCGGAGGGGGCAAGAGGAATGAGCAGTTCTTC. Its protein is CASSGGGKRNEQFF.

This chain links TRBV6-5 with TRBJ2-2, with D maybe TRBD2 (5 bases). The CDR3 contains 12 residues. The germline CDR1 and CDR2 sequences are MNHEY and SVGAGI. The V gene lost 6 bases and the J gene lost 3 bases, with 5 bases spanning the gap. The chain's CDR3 is CASRRDTGELFF. CDR3 sequence (DNA): TGTGCCAGCAGGCGGGACACCGGGGAGCTGTTTTTT.

Here the CDR3 reads CASSSQGDGKLFF. The CDR3 nucleotides read TGTGCCAGCAGCTCTCAGGGTGACGGAAAACTGTTTTTT. The rearrangement uses TRBV5-5 and TRBJ1-4; the D gene is possibly TRBD1 (5 bases). The CDR3 spans 13 residues. Germline V gene data show CDR1 as SGHKS and CDR2 as YYEKEE (reference sequence). V was shortened by 3 bases and J by 10 bases, with 13 bases between the two germline ends.

This clone was picked up a small number of times. V gene TRBV19 combines with J gene TRBJ1-1, with D perhaps matching TRBD1 (6 bases). Germline V gene lookup returns CDR1 LNHDA and CDR2 SQIVND (reference sequence). Trimming shortened V by 10 bases and J by 4 bases, and 16 bases separated the two germline ends. The CDR3 is made up of 13 amino acids. The CDR3 region has the DNA TGTGCCACGATTGGGGGCTATCCCACTGAAGCTTTCTTT. Translated: CATIGGYPTEAFF.

The chain links TRBV28 to TRBJ2-7; 7 positions match TRBD2. J was trimmed by 7 bases and V by 1 base; bases with no gene match: 4. Germline V gene data show CDR1 as MDHEN and CDR2 as SYDVKM. The CDR3 consists of 13 residues. Here the CDR3 DNA reads TGTGCCAGCAGTTTATACCCGGGAGGAGAGCAGTACGTC. Its translation is CASSLYPGGEQYV.

This clone appeared a single time. This chain uses TRBV4-1 with TRBJ2-1; 10 bases agree with TRBD2. The CDR3 runs to 16 residues. The junction had 0 bases not matched to a gene; V was cut back by 1 base and J by 0 bases. Germline V gene lookup returns CDR1 MGHRA and CDR2 YSYEKL. The CDR3: CASSQASGSSYNEQFF. CDR3 in DNA: TGCGCCAGCAGCCAAGCTAGCGGGAGCTCCTACAATGAGCAGTTCTTC.

This chain uses TRBV5-5 with TRBJ2-3, with 9 bases lining up with TRBD2. Germline V lookup: CDR1 SGHKS, CDR2 YYEKEE (reference sequence). This CDR3 is 15 amino acids long. V dropped 2 bases and J dropped 1; count of bases not matched to a gene: 2. CDR3 sequence: CASSFERGGTDTQYF. The CDR3 region has the DNA TGTGCCAGCAGCTTTGAGCGGGGGGGCACAGATACGCAGTATTTT.

The V call is TRBV5-1, the J call TRBJ1-1, with 8 bases that match TRBD1. The CDR3 sequence is 16 residues long. J lost 4 bases, V lost 0 bases, and 8 bases had no gene match. The V gene's germline CDR1 is SGHRS and CDR2 YFSETQ. The CDR3, as DNA: TGCGCCAGCAGCTTGGGGGGACAGGTTTTGGGCACTGAAGCTTTCTTT. Translation: CASSLGGQVLGTEAFF.

The V gene is TRBV7-9, the J gene TRBJ2-1; unclear D gene. The CDR3 contains 15 residues. V lost 0 bases, J lost 2 bases, and 8 bases lay in between. The V gene's germline CDR1 is SEHNR and CDR2 FQNEAQ (reference sequence). The CDR3 DNA reads as TGTGCCAGCAGCTTAGCAGCCCTAGCCTACAATGAGCAGTTCTTC. It specifies CASSLAALAYNEQFF.

This chain connects TRBV7-2 to TRBJ2-3, with 9 positions matching TRBD2. The J segment lost 0 bases and the V segment lost 2 bases, leaving 9 bases of the junction unmatched. The CDR3 extends over 18 amino acids. Looked up from germline, CDR1 is SGHTA and CDR2 is FQGNSA. CDR3 coding DNA: TGTGCCAGCAGCTTAAGGTTTGGAGCGGGGGGAAGCACAGATACGCAGTATTTT. Translated, it gives CASSLRFGAGGSTDTQYF.

This chain uses TRBV3-1 (or the pseudogene TRBV3-2) with TRBJ1-2; 7 positions match TRBD1. This CDR3 is 15 amino acids long. V lost 1 base to trimming and J lost 6 bases; unmatched junction nucleotides: 8. Germline CDR1 is LGHDT and CDR2 is YNNKEL (reference sequence). In DNA form, the CDR3 reads TGTGCCAGCAGCCAAGCTAGAACAGGGGTCGATGGCTACACCTTC. Translating it yields CASSQARTGVDGYTF.

This clone was recorded a few times. The sample has other DNA sequences that encode this CDR3 too. V is TRBV4-1 and J is TRBJ1-1; 8 bases agree with TRBD1. Germline CDR1 MGHRA, CDR2 YSYEKL. With V trimmed by 1 base and J by 5 bases, 6 bases remained unmatched. The CDR3 contains 15 residues. The CDR3 sequence is CASSQGQGADTEAFF. The CDR3 DNA reads as TGCGCCAGCAGCCAAGGCCAGGGGGCGGATACTGAAGCTTTCTTT.

The sample holds a few counts of this clone. The CDR3 protein is CASSQGASGNTIYF. The CDR3 DNA reads TGTGCCAGCAGCCAGGGGGCCTCTGGAAACACCATATATTTT. The chain couples TRBV2 to TRBJ1-3; 8 bases are shared with TRBD1. The V and J ends lost 6 bases and 0 bases, in that order; junction bases with no gene match: 1. CDR1 is SNHLY, CDR2 FYNNEI, per germline. The CDR3 spans 14 residues.

Here the CDR3 DNA reads TGCGCCAGCAGACAGACTAGCGGGGATCCCACGAAGCAGTTCTTC. The encoded protein is CASRQTSGDPTKQFF. This sequence joins TRBV5-1 and TRBJ2-1; the match to TRBD2 covers 11 bases. V lost 5 bases, J lost 11 bases, and 12 bases stayed unmatched. Germline V CDR1 and CDR2: SGHRS, YFSETQ. This CDR3 is built from 15 residues.

The chain has TRBV7-8 and TRBJ2-2; the match to TRBD1 covers 9 bases. V lost 5 bases, J lost 5 bases, and 12 bases stayed unmatched. The CDR3 contains 17 residues. Germline-derived CDR1 and CDR2 are SGHVS and FQNEAQ. CDR3 residues: CASSARSGTGRTGELFF. In DNA form, the CDR3 reads TGTGCCAGCAGCGCCCGTTCCGGGACAGGGAGGACCGGGGAGCTGTTTTTT. The full variable domain, completed using reference TRBV7-8 and TRBJ2-2, is GAGVSQSPRYKVAKRGQDVALRCDPISGHVSLFWYQQALGQGPEFLTYFQNEAQLDKSGLPSDRFFAERPEGSVSTLKIQRTQQEDSAVYLCASSARSGTGRTGELFFGEGSRLTVL.

The chain is built from TRBV6-1 and TRBJ1-5, with 9 nucleotides matching TRBD1. From germline, CDR1 is MNHNS and CDR2 SASEGT. V dropped 3 bases and J dropped 4; count of bases not matched to a gene: 4. This CDR3 has 15 residues. The CDR3 DNA is TGTGCCAGCAGTGAGCGTGGGACAGGGAATCAGCCCCAGCATTTT. Its protein product is CASSERGTGNQPQHF.

The rearrangement links TRBV7-9 to TRBJ1-1, with 12 bases lining up with TRBD1. CDR1 is SEHNR and CDR2 is FQNEAQ in the germline V gene (reference sequence). J lost 10 bases, V lost 6 bases, and 15 bases had no gene match. CDR3 length: 16 amino acids. CDR3 sequence: CASSLERGGQGAGAFF. The CDR3, as DNA: TGTGCCAGCAGTTTGGAGAGAGGGGGACAGGGGGCAGGAGCTTTCTTT.

The V and J genes are TRBV28 and TRBJ2-7; the D gene is possibly TRBD1 (5 bases). Germline V lookup: CDR1 MDHEN, CDR2 SYDVKM. The CDR3 is 14 residues long. Deletions cut 5 bases from V and 3 bases from J, with 14 bases between. This CDR3 is CASSSIQGFYEQYV. The DNA for the CDR3 is TGTGCCAGCAGTAGTATCCAGGGCTTCTACGAGCAGTACGTC.

The rearrangement links TRBV5-4 to TRBJ2-1; D is perhaps TRBD1 (6 bases). The CDR3 extends over 14 amino acids. With 4 bases removed from V and 7 bases from J, the gap between germline ends came to 15 bases. Germline V gene lookup returns CDR1 SGHNT and CDR2 YYREEE (reference sequence). CDR3: CASSRKITGNEQFF. The DNA for the CDR3 is TGTGCCAGCAGCAGAAAAATAACAGGGAATGAGCAGTTCTTC.

V gene TRBV6-4 combines with J gene TRBJ2-3, with D perhaps matching TRBD2 (5 bases). V was trimmed by 4 bases and J by 0 bases, leaving 8 bases between them. CDR1 is MRHNA, CDR2 SNTAGT, per germline. The CDR3 runs to 14 residues. The CDR3 coding sequence is TGTGCCAGCAGTGGAGGGCGTAGCACAGATACGCAGTATTTT. It is translated as CASSGGRSTDTQYF.

The chain uses TRBV6-1 and TRBJ1-6; the D gene is possibly TRBD1 (5 bases). Deletions cut 0 bases from V and 7 bases from J, with 19 bases between. Germline assignment: CDR1 MNHNS and CDR2 SASEGT. The CDR3 has 18 residues. Here the CDR3 DNA reads TGTGCCAGCAGTGAAGCGGGGTGGGCAGGGTCCCCCAATTCACCCCTCCACTTT. It codes for CASSEAGWAGSPNSPLHF.

The chain couples TRBV27 to TRBJ2-5; 8 bases align to TRBD2. V was clipped by 3 bases and J by 0 bases; unmatched bases: 3. This CDR3 comprises 15 residues. Germline CDR1 is MNHEY and CDR2 is SMNVEV (reference sequence). CDR3 bases: TGTGCCAGCAGTTTCAGCGGGGGAGACCAAGAGACCCAGTACTTC. Its protein product is CASSFSGGDQETQYF.

This chain connects TRBV4-1 to TRBJ1-1, with D possibly being TRBD1 (6 bases). The CDR3 runs to 15 residues. V gave up 0 bases and J gave up 6 bases, with 14 bases separating them. Germline V gene sequence: CDR1 MGHRA, CDR2 YSYEKL. The CDR3 DNA is TGCGCCAGCAGCCAAGAGTCCGGACAGCTGGCTGAAGCTTTCTTT. Translated: CASSQESGQLAEAFF.

The chain recombines TRBV5-6 with TRBJ2-5; D is unclear. The V and J ends lost 2 bases and 0 bases respectively, with 14 bases between them. CDR1 and CDR2 from the germline V gene are SGHDT and YYEEEE. CDR3 length: 16 residues. The CDR3 sequence: CASSLEAKRYQETQYF. The CDR3 coding sequence is TGTGCCAGCAGCTTAGAAGCGAAGAGGTACCAAGAGACCCAGTACTTC.